A selection of T cell receptor beta chains follows, all from one sample in a study of OX40 agonist ivuxolimab in advanced cancers. Sequencing was performed with immunoSEQ multiplex PCR; in TCRdb, only in-frame clones are kept and a portion is missing. Among some 26,000 clones listed, 85% were seen once. The starting material was CD4+ or CD8+ T cells sorted from blood, obtained in a trial of the OX40 agonist ivuxolimab. All receptors come from an adult with an advanced solid tumor such as melanoma, head and neck, liver or kidney cancer. CDR3s include the opening cysteine and the closing phenylalanine or tryptophan. Fields, in order: CDR3 DNA, CDR3 protein, D gene, V gene, J gene, clone size. A D gene is named only where the DNA matches it firmly. Some rows have no size entry. The others give once, few or many, or a class for an expanded clone.

DNA: TGTGCCATCAGTGAGTCCTACTATAGTGGCGCTGGAAACACCATATATTTT
CDR3: CAISESYYSGAGNTIYF
D: -
V: TRBV10-3
J: TRBJ1-3
size: -

DNA: TGTGCCAGCAGTGTCCCTCCTGAGCAGTTCTTC
CDR3: CASSVPPEQFF
D: -
V: TRBV27
J: TRBJ2-1
size: once

DNA: TGTGCCATCGCTGCGGGGGACTACGAGCAGTACTTC
CDR3: CAIAAGDYEQYF
D: TRBD2
V: TRBV10-3
J: TRBJ2-7
size: -

DNA: TGTGCCAGCAGCATACTGGGACTAGCGGGCGATGAGCAGTTCTTC
CDR3: CASSILGLAGDEQFF
D: TRBD2
V: TRBV7-7
J: TRBJ2-1
size: -

DNA: TGTGCCAGTAGTTTGGGGGGCGAGCAGTACTTC
CDR3: CASSLGGEQYF
D: -
V: TRBV19
J: TRBJ2-7
size: -

DNA: TGTGCCAGTGGGAATTCCGGGGAGCTGTTTTTT
CDR3: CASGNSGELFF
D: -
V: TRBV2
J: TRBJ2-2
size: -

DNA: TGTGCCAGCAGTCCGGGACTAGCGGGACCTTCCTACAATGAGCAGTTCTTC
CDR3: CASSPGLAGPSYNEQFF
D: TRBD2
V: TRBV27
J: TRBJ2-1
size: -

DNA: TGTGCCAGCAGGGGGGACAGGAATAATTCACCCCTCCACTTT
CDR3: CASRGDRNNSPLHF
D: TRBD1
V: TRBV28
J: TRBJ1-6
size: -

DNA: TGTGCCAGCAGCCCGGGGAGGGGGCACGGCTACACCTTC
CDR3: CASSPGRGHGYTF
D: TRBD1
V: TRBV13
J: TRBJ1-2
size: -

DNA: TGTGCCAGAAGCTTCCGGGACGGTACCTACGAGCAGTACTTC
CDR3: CARSFRDGTYEQYF
D: -
V: TRBV5-3
J: TRBJ2-7
size: -

DNA: TGTGCCAGCAGCCCTAGGACCCCTGGTGTTGGGACCCAGTACTTC
CDR3: CASSPRTPGVGTQYF
D: -
V: TRBV11-1
J: TRBJ2-5
size: -

DNA: TGTGCCAGCAGTTGGGACTCTGGAAACACCATATATTTT
CDR3: CASSWDSGNTIYF
D: -
V: TRBV14
J: TRBJ1-3
size: -

DNA: TGTGCCAGCAGCGTAGGACAGGGACCTATGTACGAGCAGTACTTC
CDR3: CASSVGQGPMYEQYF
D: TRBD1
V: TRBV9
J: TRBJ2-7
size: -

DNA: TGTGCCAGCAGTTTGACTAGCGGGAGCCAAGAGACCCAGTACTTC
CDR3: CASSLTSGSQETQYF
D: TRBD2
V: TRBV27
J: TRBJ2-5
size: -

DNA: TGTGCCAGCAGTTTGTCGCCTGAACTAGGTGAGCAGTTCTTC
CDR3: CASSLSPELGEQFF
D: -
V: TRBV28
J: TRBJ2-1
size: -

DNA: TGCGCCAGCAGCCCCCTAAATGGGGATGAAAAACTGTTTTTT
CDR3: CASSPLNGDEKLFF
D: -
V: TRBV5-1
J: TRBJ1-4
size: -

DNA: TGTGCCAGCAGTTTGACAGTGGCTGGGGCCAACGTCCTGACTTTC
CDR3: CASSLTVAGANVLTF
D: -
V: TRBV27
J: TRBJ2-6
size: -

DNA: TGCGCCAGCAGCCAGGCTGGGGGCTCTGGGGCCAACGTCCTGACTTTC
CDR3: CASSQAGGSGANVLTF
D: -
V: TRBV4-3
J: TRBJ2-6
size: large

DNA: TGTGCCAGCAGCTTAGCATACAACTCCTACGAGCAGTACTTC
CDR3: CASSLAYNSYEQYF
D: -
V: TRBV7-8
J: TRBJ2-7
size: -

DNA: TGTGCCAGCAGCTTGGTATTCGGGGTTTCCTACGAGCAGTACTTC
CDR3: CASSLVFGVSYEQYF
D: -
V: TRBV5-5
J: TRBJ2-7
size: -

DNA: TGTGCCAGTAACTGGGGGGCGGATAGCAATCAGCCCCAGCATTTT
CDR3: CASNWGADSNQPQHF
D: -
V: TRBV19
J: TRBJ1-5
size: -

DNA: TGTGCCAGCAGTTCGACAGGGCTACTACAAGAGACCCAGTACTTC
CDR3: CASSSTGLLQETQYF
D: TRBD1
V: TRBV6-5
J: TRBJ2-5
size: -

DNA: TGTGCCAGCAGTGAACCCGGACAGTACAATGAGCAGTTCTTC
CDR3: CASSEPGQYNEQFF
D: -
V: TRBV25-1
J: TRBJ2-1
size: -

DNA: TGTGCCAGCAGCGGTCTGCCAGGGGAGGGAAGGGACTATGGCTACACCTTC
CDR3: CASSGLPGEGRDYGYTF
D: -
V: TRBV5-8
J: TRBJ1-2
size: -

DNA: TGTGCCAGCAGTTACTCGGGCGAAAAACTGTTTTTT
CDR3: CASSYSGEKLFF
D: -
V: TRBV6-6
J: TRBJ1-4
size: -

DNA: TGTGCCAGCAGCACCACGGCAGGGGGCAGGCAAGAGACCCAGTACTTC
CDR3: CASSTTAGGRQETQYF
D: TRBD1
V: TRBV7-8
J: TRBJ2-5
size: -

DNA: TGTGCCAGCAGCTTAACAAAGGGGGGGTTCGGGAACACTGAAGCTTTCTTT
CDR3: CASSLTKGGFGNTEAFF
D: -
V: TRBV7-9
J: TRBJ1-1
size: few

DNA: TGCAGCGTTGAAGACGGACAGAACACTGAAGCTTTCTTT
CDR3: CSVEDGQNTEAFF
D: -
V: TRBV29-1
J: TRBJ1-1
size: few

DNA: TGTGCCAGTAGTATACAGGGACGGACCTACGAGCAGTACTTC
CDR3: CASSIQGRTYEQYF
D: -
V: TRBV19
J: TRBJ2-7
size: -

DNA: TGTGCCAGCAGCTCCGAAGGGGGGTTGTATTCACCCCTCCACTTT
CDR3: CASSSEGGLYSPLHF
D: -
V: TRBV7-9
J: TRBJ1-6
size: -

DNA: TGTGCCAGCAGCGCCGACCAAGAGACCCAGTACTTC
CDR3: CASSADQETQYF
D: -
V: TRBV9
J: TRBJ2-5
size: -

DNA: TGTGCCAGCAGTCAGCGTAACAGGGGGAGCTATGGCTACACCTTC
CDR3: CASSQRNRGSYGYTF
D: TRBD1
V: TRBV27
J: TRBJ1-2
size: -

DNA: TGTGCCAGCAGTTCTACGGGAGGAAACACTGAAGCTTTCTTT
CDR3: CASSSTGGNTEAFF
D: -
V: TRBV5-4
J: TRBJ1-1
size: -

DNA: TGCGCCAGCAGTGAGTCGCCAGGGAACCCCTACAATGAGCAGTTCTTC
CDR3: CASSESPGNPYNEQFF
D: -
V: TRBV10-1
J: TRBJ2-1
size: once

DNA: TGTGCCAGCAGCCCTACGAGCAGGGTCCAGTCCCAGCATTTT
CDR3: CASSPTSRVQSQHF
D: -
V: TRBV7-8
J: TRBJ1-5
size: once

DNA: TGTGCCAGCAGCACACTCCCAGGGGGGCAGGGCCACTACGAGCAGTACTTC
CDR3: CASSTLPGGQGHYEQYF
D: -
V: TRBV11-3
J: TRBJ2-7
size: -

DNA: TGTGCCAGCAGCCAAGAGAGGGCGACAGGGCAAGAGACCCAGTACTTC
CDR3: CASSQERATGQETQYF
D: TRBD1
V: TRBV14
J: TRBJ2-5
size: -

DNA: TGTGCCAGCAGCCTTTTCCCTCGAGGGAGGAGCTCCTACGAGCAGTACTTC
CDR3: CASSLFPRGRSSYEQYF
D: -
V: TRBV11-2
J: TRBJ2-7
size: -

DNA: TGTGCCAGCAGCTTAGGCGTACAAACTTTCGGTACGCAGTATTTT
CDR3: CASSLGVQTFGTQYF
D: -
V: TRBV7-2
J: TRBJ2-3
size: -

DNA: TGTGCCCGGGACGACGGGACAGGGACTAACTATGGCTACACCTTC
CDR3: CARDDGTGTNYGYTF
D: TRBD1
V: TRBV30
J: TRBJ1-2
size: -

DNA: TGTGCCAGCAGTTTACCGTCAAACTATGGCTACACCTTC
CDR3: CASSLPSNYGYTF
D: -
V: TRBV28
J: TRBJ1-2
size: -

DNA: TGTGCCAGCAGTTTCTCGGACAGGGGGGTTGAGACCCAGTACTTC
CDR3: CASSFSDRGVETQYF
D: TRBD1
V: TRBV27
J: TRBJ2-5
size: once

DNA: TGTGCCAGCAGTGAAGGGACGGGGGGAAACTACGAGCAGTACTTC
CDR3: CASSEGTGGNYEQYF
D: TRBD2
V: TRBV6-1
J: TRBJ2-7
size: few

DNA: TGTGCCAGCAGCGTGACAGGGCTAAGCACAGATACGCAGTATTTT
CDR3: CASSVTGLSTDTQYF
D: TRBD1
V: TRBV9
J: TRBJ2-3
size: -

DNA: TGTGCCTGGAGGGGTCAGGGTCACGCAAAAAGGGGTGAAGCTTTCTTT
CDR3: CAWRGQGHAKRGEAFF
D: -
V: TRBV30
J: TRBJ1-1
size: -

DNA: TGTGCCAGCTCTATAGCCCTATCATACAATGAGCAGTTCTTC
CDR3: CASSIALSYNEQFF
D: -
V: TRBV27
J: TRBJ2-1
size: few

DNA: TGTGCCAGCAGCGTCGGGGGGGGACGGGAAAAACTGTTTTTT
CDR3: CASSVGGGREKLFF
D: -
V: TRBV9
J: TRBJ1-4
size: -

DNA: TGTGCCATCAGTGAGTCAGACAGAAGTTATGGCTACACCTTC
CDR3: CAISESDRSYGYTF
D: -
V: TRBV10-3
J: TRBJ1-2
size: -

DNA: TGTGCCTGGAGTAGTAGCGGGACTTTACCCTCCTACAATGAGCAGTTCTTC
CDR3: CAWSSSGTLPSYNEQFF
D: TRBD2
V: TRBV30
J: TRBJ2-1
size: -

DNA: TGTGCCAGCAGCCAAGATGTGACAGAACGGCGGGCTTTCTTT
CDR3: CASSQDVTERRAFF
D: -
V: TRBV4-2
J: TRBJ1-1
size: -

DNA: TGTGCCAGCAGCTTTTCGTGGGAGGTGAGCGGGGAGCTGTTTTTT
CDR3: CASSFSWEVSGELFF
D: -
V: TRBV5-4
J: TRBJ2-2
size: -